This TCR beta chain was captured by sequencing in a study of blood T cell repertoires in COVID-19. Overall study context: Sites in the United States, Italy and Spain provided acute and convalescent COVID-19 samples. T cells, B-cell-depleted T cells, or PBMCs provided the cDNA or gDNA that served as material.

The CDR3 has 14 residues. V gave up 5 bases and J gave up 8 bases; unmatched junction bases: 3. Germline assignment: CDR1 LGHNA and CDR2 YNFKEQ. Per the original methods: Reference gene primer amplification gave estimated nucleated cell counts. Method: immunoSEQ multiplex PCR; TCRdb's copy keeps in-frame clones and lacks some. That table furnishes V, J and clone size, whereas the DNA furnished D and trimming. The sample has approximately 240,000 clones, just under 85% seen once. The rearrangement uses TRBV4-2 and TRBJ1-6, with TRBD1 identical over 10 bases. Source material: peripheral blood. The receptor was isolated from a man aged 45 to 65 with acute or convalescent COVID-19. CDR3 DNA: TGTGCCAGCAGCATTGGGACAGGGGATTCACCCCTCCACTTT. Translating gives CASSIGTGDSPLHF.